This TCR beta chain is drawn from a study of shared clonotypes between healthy human individuals. PCR replicates from unsorted PBMC used about 290 ng DNA, and this amount was some 30,000 T cell genomes. Method: immunoSEQ multiplex PCR; TCRdb's copy keeps in-frame clones and lacks some. The repertoire holds some 530,000 clones, with around 73% as singletons. The receptor was isolated from a woman in her 40s in good health. Some clones in this sample may be carry-over from other donors' samples. Sequencing used PBMCs.

This CDR3 is CASSQQGEQYF. CDR3 nucleotide sequence: TGTGCCAGTAGTCAACAGGGCGAGCAGTACTTC. The chain links TRBV19 to TRBJ2-7; the D gene is possibly TRBD1 (6 bases). The V gene lost 5 bases and the J gene lost 6 bases, with 8 bases spanning the gap. Looked up from germline, CDR1 is LNHDA and CDR2 is SQIVND (reference sequence). The CDR3 runs to 11 residues.